Below, one TCR beta chain is given with its context. Its antigen is undetermined. Germline assignment: CDR1 SGDLS and CDR2 YYNGEE. The CDR3 runs to 15 residues. V gave up 6 bases and J gave up 7 bases, with 20 bases separating them. The data belong to a study of cytomegalovirus exposure and HLA in healthy donors. Amplification used 60 Vbeta primers and 13 Jbeta primers. Produced via immunoSEQ multiplex PCR; TCRdb's table is partial and in-frame only. In the table there are roughly 170,000 clones, approximately 82% of which are singletons. Study observations and caveats: There were some public TCRs occurring in many donors, but most TCR sequences were rare. The authors reported that TCR beta sequences could predict HLA-A and HLA-B alleles. These predictions were accurate for most subjects in the first cohort. The listing of approximately 160 TCR beta chains classed them as cytomegalovirus-associated. Compared with the approximately 680-donor mean, an Asian-associated ancestry cluster reportedly had fewer N-insertions, according to a later analysis.

Sample: PBMCs. The V call is TRBV9, the J call TRBJ2-1; possible D gene TRBD2, 5 bases. The receptor's source is a girl aged 2-10 years in good health and CMV-seropositive. The CDR3 region is CASTLGGLTTNEQFF. DNA for the CDR3: TGTGCCAGCACCCTCGGCGGACTTACTACAAATGAGCAGTTCTTC.